Listed here are 26 T cell receptor beta chains from one sample, sequenced in a study of CD8+ T cells in alopecia areata. Sample treatment: oral pan-JAK inhibitor, 5-10 mg twice daily. Extracted from the samples, RNA was reverse transcribed into cDNA to serve as the sequencing template. Clones were sequenced by immunoSEQ multiplex PCR, and TCRdb holds only the in-frame ones, with some missing. In the table there are some 88,000 clones, 40% to 50% of which are singletons. Here the sequenced sample was CD8+ T cells sorted from blood, taken at week 24, from a patient treated with tofacitinib. The source is a human donor with alopecia areata.

This chain joins TRBV7-2 and TRBJ2-1, with 7 bases that match TRBD1. The trim removed 6 bases at V and 7 bases at J, leaving 9 bases unmatched. There are 14 residues in the CDR3. Germline V CDR1 and CDR2: SGHTA, FQGNSA. The CDR3 sequence: CASRQGLFVNEQFF. CDR3 DNA sequence: TGTGCCAGCAGACAGGGGTTATTTGTGAATGAGCAGTTCTTC.

Only a few counts were recorded for this clone. The gene calls are TRBV27 and TRBJ2-2, with 8 positions matching TRBD1. Trimming took 7 bases from V and 0 from J; bases not matched to a gene: 4. The germline CDR1 and CDR2 sequences are MNHEY and SMNVEV (reference sequence). This CDR3 has 15 amino acids. In DNA form, the CDR3 reads TGTGCCAGCACGCAACAGGGGGCGAACACCGGGGAGCTGTTTTTT. Translating gives CASTQQGANTGELFF.

The CDR3: CAWSLTGLNEQFF. The CDR3 nucleotides are TGTGCCTGGAGTTTGACAGGGTTAAATGAGCAGTTCTTC. V usage is TRBV30 and J usage is TRBJ2-1, with 7 bases lining up with TRBD1. Per the germline V gene, CDR1 is GTSNPN and CDR2 is SVGIG (reference sequence). The length of the CDR3 is 13 residues. V was clipped by 2 bases and J by 7 bases; unmatched bases: 5.

This clone came up once. This chain connects TRBV7-2 to TRBJ1-5; the match to TRBD1 covers 7 bases. In germline, CDR1 is SGHTA, CDR2 FQGNSA. This CDR3 contains 15 residues. J gave up 1 base and V 5 bases, and 5 bases lay outside the gene matches. The CDR3 DNA sequence: TGTGCCAGCAGCGTACAGGGGCCCAGCAATCAGCCCCAGCATTTT. This encodes CASSVQGPSNQPQHF.

The chain carries TRBV29-1 and TRBJ2-1; 11 bases fit TRBD2. Germline CDR1 is SQVTM and CDR2 is ANQGSEA. This CDR3 contains 16 residues. Trimming removed 7 bases from V and 4 bases from J; junction bases left unmatched: 12. DNA of the CDR3: TGCAGCGCAAGTACTAGCGGGAGCACGCCTTACAATGAGCAGTTCTTC. Translation gives CSASTSGSTPYNEQFF.

The rearrangement joins TRBV10-3 to TRBJ2-7; perhaps TRBD1 as D (6 bases). In germline, CDR1 is ENHRY, CDR2 SYGVKD. The CDR3 is made up of 14 amino acids. Trimming removed 4 bases at V and 4 bases at J, with 14 bases between. The CDR3: CAISVGGARYEQYF. CDR3 DNA sequence: TGTGCCATCAGTGTTGGGGGCGCCAGGTACGAGCAGTACTTC.

This clone came up a few times. The chain employs TRBV5-1 and TRBJ2-6, with TRBD1 as a possible D gene (6 bases). This CDR3 has 15 amino acids. Deletions cut 10 bases from V and 0 bases from J, with 14 bases between. Germline loops: CDR1 SGHRS, CDR2 YFSETQ. The DNA of the CDR3 is TGCGCCTCTTGGGACACACCCTCTGGGGCCAACGTCCTGACTTTC. Its translation is CASWDTPSGANVLTF.

This clone appeared a few times. The gene calls are TRBV7-2 and TRBJ2-1; 10 nucleotides line up with TRBD2. Germline assignment: CDR1 SGHTA and CDR2 FQGNSA. The CDR3 covers 16 residues. V lost 2 bases, J lost 8 bases, and 9 bases stayed unmatched. The CDR3 region is CASSLFLAGDVDEQFF. In nucleotides, the CDR3 is TGTGCCAGCAGCTTATTTCTAGCGGGAGACGTCGATGAGCAGTTCTTC.

This chain links TRBV27 with TRBJ2-3, with D unclear. The CDR3 spans 14 residues. V lost 0 bases and J lost 2, with 6 bases in between. Germline-derived CDR1 and CDR2 are MNHEY and SMNVEV (reference sequence). DNA for the CDR3: TGTGCCAGCAGTTTATCACCCGTCACAGATACGCAGTATTTT. Residues: CASSLSPVTDTQYF.

The V gene is TRBV19, the J gene TRBJ1-5; a possible D gene is TRBD1 (6 bases). V was trimmed by 7 bases and J by 4 bases, leaving 17 bases between them. CDR1 and CDR2 from the germline V gene are LNHDA and SQIVND (reference sequence). The CDR3 spans 15 residues. The CDR3 DNA sequence: TGTGCCAGTAAAAGGGAGGGGGTCGGTAATCAGCCCCAGCATTTT. Translating it yields CASKREGVGNQPQHF.

The V gene is TRBV5-1, the J gene TRBJ2-1, with unresolved D. Per the germline V gene, CDR1 is SGHRS and CDR2 is YFSETQ. The V end was cut by 6 bases, the J end by 5 bases, with 12 bases between. This CDR3 spans 13 amino acids. CDR3 bases: TGCGCCAGCACCTCCGGACCTGACAATGAGCAGTTCTTC. Protein sequence: CASTSGPDNEQFF.

The chain couples TRBV7-8 to TRBJ2-3; perhaps D is TRBD1 or TRBD2 (5 bases each). Trimming pared 5 bases from V and 3 bases from J, leaving 18 bases between. Germline loops: CDR1 SGHVS, CDR2 FQNEAQ. The CDR3 consists of 16 residues. In nucleotides, the CDR3 is TGTGCCAGCAGCCCCGGTGGGCCTGGGGGAACAGATACGCAGTATTTT. Translation gives CASSPGGPGGTDTQYF.

The chain recombines TRBV29-1 with TRBJ1-1; perhaps TRBD1 as D (6 bases). CDR1 SQVTM and CDR2 ANQGSEA come from the germline V gene. The CDR3 runs 12 residues. V lost 5 bases and J 5 bases, leaving 12 bases between the germline ends. The CDR3 reads CSVTGARTEAFF. In nucleotides, the CDR3 is TGCAGCGTTACGGGGGCGCGGACTGAAGCTTTCTTT. The entire variable domain, with the rest obtained from reference TRBV29-1 and TRBJ1-1, is as follows: SAVISQKPSRDICQRGTSLTIQCQVDSQVTMMFWYRQQPGQSLTLIATANQGSEATYESGFVIDKFPISRPNLTFSTLTVSNMSPEDSSIYLCSVTGARTEAFFGQGTRLTVV.

The chain uses TRBV11-2 and TRBJ2-1; D is undetermined. CDR1 and CDR2 (germline): SGHAT, FQNNGV. This CDR3 is built from 13 residues. V lost 4 bases to trimming and J lost 7 bases, with 11 bases between them. CDR3 region: CASSYNHGNEQFF. The CDR3, as DNA: TGTGCCAGCAGCTACAACCACGGTAATGAGCAGTTCTTC. Variable domain in full (rest from reference TRBV11-2 and TRBJ2-1): EAGVAQSPRYKIIEKRQSVAFWCNPISGHATLYWYQQILGQGPKLLIQFQNNGVVDDSQLPKDRFSAERLKGVDSTLKIQPAKLEDSAVYLCASSYNHGNEQFFGPGTRLTVL.

V gene TRBV7-9 combines with J gene TRBJ2-1, with 9 bases identical to TRBD2. V dropped 5 bases and J dropped 4; count of bases not matched to a gene: 9. This CDR3 region has 16 residues. Germline V gene data show CDR1 as SEHNR and CDR2 as FQNEAQ (reference sequence). The CDR3 here is CASSRVAGVSYNEQFF. CDR3 DNA sequence: TGTGCCAGCAGCCGAGTAGCGGGAGTCTCGTACAATGAGCAGTTCTTC.

The CDR3 DNA reads TGCGCCAGCAGCTTGGTTCGGGGATCCCCCAATGAGCAGTTCTTC. It encodes CASSLVRGSPNEQFF. The V gene is TRBV5-1, the J gene TRBJ2-1, with a tentative D call TRBD2 (5 bases). CDR1 and CDR2 from the germline V gene are SGHRS and YFSETQ. The CDR3 loop spans 15 amino acids. V was cut by 0 bases and J by 6 bases, with 13 bases left in between.

This chain links TRBV9 with TRBJ2-3, with TRBD2 matching over 8 bases. J gave up 3 bases and V 4 bases, and 13 bases lay outside the gene matches. CDR1 and CDR2 from the germline V gene are SGDLS and YYNGEE. The length of the CDR3 is 17 residues. The CDR3 is CASSNPRSGRSTDTQYF. Written as DNA, the CDR3 is TGTGCCAGCAGCAACCCCCGAAGCGGGAGAAGTACAGATACGCAGTATTTT.

The genes are TRBV28 and TRBJ2-4, with D possibly TRBD1 on 5 matching bases. Germline CDR1 MDHEN, CDR2 SYDVKM. This CDR3 contains 14 residues. Trimming took off 3 bases at V and 4 bases at J, with 10 bases between the two ends. The CDR3 DNA sequence: TGTGCCAGCAGTTTCTCAGGGTCGAAAAACATTCAGTACTTC. It codes for CASSFSGSKNIQYF.

This chain uses TRBV15 with TRBJ1-5; 7 positions match TRBD1. V lost 4 bases and J lost 6; bases outside the gene matches: 9. The CDR3 totals 15 residues. Germline V gene data show CDR1 as LNHNV and CDR2 as YYDKDF (reference sequence). The CDR3 DNA reads as TGTGCCACCAGCACGACTAGACAGGGTAGTCAGCCCCAGCATTTT. It is translated as CATSTTRQGSQPQHF.

The rearrangement links TRBV5-1 to TRBJ2-1; D is unresolved. This CDR3 spans 13 amino acids. The germline CDR1 and CDR2 sequences are SGHRS and YFSETQ. V dropped 5 bases and J dropped 2 bases, with 8 bases sitting between them. CDR3 loop: CASSHDTYNEQFF. In DNA form, the CDR3 reads TGCGCCAGCAGTCACGACACCTACAATGAGCAGTTCTTC.

As regards this clone: One end of the junction is discordant with germline, which a read error may explain. The chain joins TRBV7-7 to TRBJ2-1, with 13 bases aligning to TRBD2. Germline V CDR1 and CDR2: SSHAT, FNYEAQ (reference sequence). CDR3 length: 15 amino acids. DNA for the CDR3: TGTGCTAGCAGCTTACTAGCGGGAGGGCCTAATGAGCAGTTCTTC. Translated, it gives CASSLLAGGPNEQFF.

The rearrangement joins TRBV4-1 to TRBJ1-1; no clear D gene. Deletions cut 0 bases from V and 0 bases from J, with 14 bases between. Germline CDR1 and CDR2: MGHRA and YSYEKL. The CDR3 sequence is 17 residues long. The CDR3 DNA is TGCGCCAGCAGCCAAGAGGTCCTAGGCCTCATGAACACTGAAGCTTTCTTT. Protein: CASSQEVLGLMNTEAFF.

The chain joins TRBV29-1 to TRBJ2-6; D call uncertain. This CDR3 contains 17 residues. Germline V gene sequence: CDR1 SQVTM, CDR2 ANQGSEA. The V end was cut by 0 bases, the J end by 2 bases, with 14 bases between. The CDR3 spells CSVEEGSILPGANVLTF. The CDR3 nucleotides read TGCAGCGTTGAAGAAGGCTCGATTCTCCCTGGGGCCAACGTCCTGACTTTC.

This clone was detected a few times. The gene calls are TRBV2 and TRBJ1-5, with D perhaps matching TRBD1 (5 bases). The ends were cut back, 5 bases at V and 2 bases at J, with 16 bases in the middle. Germline loops: CDR1 SNHLY, CDR2 FYNNEI. The CDR3 length is 16 residues. CDR3 sequence (DNA): TGTGCCAGCAGTTCCTGGGGGGGGATCGGCAATCAGCCCCAGCATTTT. It codes for CASSSWGGIGNQPQHF.

J is TRBJ2-3 and V is TRBV7-9, with 9 bases lining up with TRBD2. Unmatched junction bases numbered 5, after V lost 8 bases and J lost 2 bases. The CDR3 length is 14 residues. CDR1 and CDR2 (germline): SEHNR, FQNEAQ (reference sequence). This CDR3 is CASRGLANTDTQYF. CDR3 DNA sequence: TGTGCCAGCCGAGGACTAGCGAACACAGATACGCAGTATTTT.

The chain recombines TRBV4-1 with TRBJ2-1; D remains ambiguous. This CDR3 has 15 residues. CDR1 is MGHRA, CDR2 YSYEKL, per germline. V was trimmed by 4 bases and J by 0 bases, leaving 10 bases between them. This chain's CDR3 is CASSLQRGSYNEQFF. The CDR3, as DNA: TGCGCCAGCAGCCTTCAGCGCGGCTCCTACAATGAGCAGTTCTTC.